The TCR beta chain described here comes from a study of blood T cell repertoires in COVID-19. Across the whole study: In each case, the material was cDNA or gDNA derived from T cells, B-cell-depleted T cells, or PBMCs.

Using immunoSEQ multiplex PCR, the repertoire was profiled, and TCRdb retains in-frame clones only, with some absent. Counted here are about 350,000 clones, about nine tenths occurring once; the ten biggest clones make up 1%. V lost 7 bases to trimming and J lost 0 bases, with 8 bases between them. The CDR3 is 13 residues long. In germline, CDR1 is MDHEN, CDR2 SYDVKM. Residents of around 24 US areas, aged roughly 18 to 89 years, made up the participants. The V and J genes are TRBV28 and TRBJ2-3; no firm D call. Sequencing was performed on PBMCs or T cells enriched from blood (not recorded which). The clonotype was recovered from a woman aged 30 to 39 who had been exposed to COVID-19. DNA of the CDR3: TGTGCCAGCAACATCGATAGCACAGATACGCAGTATTTT. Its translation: CASNIDSTDTQYF.